This passage covers 19 T cell receptor beta chains from one sample sequenced in a study of Ad26.COV2.S vaccination and SARS-CoV-2 variants. Sequencing was performed with immunoSEQ multiplex PCR; in TCRdb, only in-frame clones are kept and a portion is missing. The sample lists 200,000 to 300,000 clones; approximately 90% were seen once. Treatment given: roughly 19 received Ad26.COV2.S at low or high dose, single or two shots; 5 received placebo; per-sample allocation not given. Following the first vaccine or placebo injection, samples were taken on day 63. This material consisted of peripheral blood, taken in a trial of Ad26.COV2.S vaccine versus placebo. These receptors all stem from a person aged 18-65 years who received the Ad26.COV2.S COVID-19 vaccine or a placebo.

Details on this clone: The junction departs from the called germline gene at one end, perhaps through a read error. The same CDR3 is also encoded by other DNA sequences in this sample. The chain joins TRBV9 to TRBJ2-5; no firm D call. Germline lookup yields CDR1 SGDLS and CDR2 YYNGEE. The CDR3 consists of 16 residues. CDR3 in DNA: TGTGCTAGCAGCGTAGGACCAATTAACGGTGGAGAGACCCAGTACTTC. It is translated as CASSVGPINGGETQYF.

This sequence joins TRBV6-5 and TRBJ1-5; D is unclear. Germline lookup yields CDR1 MNHEY and CDR2 SVGAGI. Trimming removed 0 bases at V and 4 bases at J, with 10 bases between. This CDR3 region has 15 residues. CDR3 in amino acids: CASSYSPAGNQPQHF. Here the CDR3 DNA reads TGTGCCAGCAGTTACTCCCCTGCGGGTAATCAGCCCCAGCATTTT.

This chain connects TRBV9 to TRBJ1-3; D unclear. From germline, CDR1 is SGDLS and CDR2 YYNGEE. CDR3 length equals 13 residues. Trimming removed 4 bases from V and 8 bases from J, with 13 bases in between. In DNA form, the CDR3 reads TGTGCCAGCAGCCCCTGGAGGGAATACACCATATATTTT. Amino acids: CASSPWREYTIYF.

The chain carries TRBV5-1 and TRBJ2-7, with 9 bases identical to TRBD1. The CDR3 covers 15 residues. CDR1 and CDR2 from the germline V gene are SGHRS and YFSETQ. With V trimmed by 6 bases and J by 6 bases, 13 bases remained unmatched. The CDR3 here is CASTPTTGGESEQYF. CDR3 in DNA: TGCGCCAGCACCCCAACGACAGGGGGAGAGTCCGAGCAGTACTTC.

The CDR3 loop reads CASSVDPGGTYNEQFF. In nucleotides, the CDR3 is TGTGCCAGCAGCGTAGATCCGGGGGGGACCTACAATGAGCAGTTCTTC. The chain uses TRBV9 and TRBJ2-1, with 8 positions matching TRBD2. Germline assignment: CDR1 SGDLS and CDR2 YYNGEE. V dropped 0 bases and J dropped 2; count of bases not matched to a gene: 4. The CDR3 runs to 16 residues.

The chain recombines TRBV6-5 with TRBJ2-1, with 12 bases fitting TRBD2. The ends lost 8 bases at V and 9 bases at J; junction bases unmatched: 8. The CDR3 has 14 amino acids. Germline-derived CDR1 and CDR2 are MNHEY and SVGAGI. CDR3 protein: CASHRLAGVGEQFF. The CDR3 DNA sequence: TGTGCCAGCCATCGACTAGCGGGAGTGGGTGAGCAGTTCTTC.

This clone was seen just once. The chain links TRBV5-1 to TRBJ1-1; D is perhaps TRBD1 (6 bases). The ends were cut back, 5 bases at V and 0 bases at J, with 23 bases in the middle. Germline V lookup: CDR1 SGHRS, CDR2 YFSETQ. The CDR3 covers 18 residues. CDR3 sequence (DNA): TGCGCCAGCAGACCTGGCCACAGGGAGGGTTCCATGAACACTGAAGCTTTCTTT. It encodes CASRPGHREGSMNTEAFF.

V usage is TRBV7-8 and J usage is TRBJ2-4; the match to TRBD1 covers 7 bases. Germline V CDR1 and CDR2: SGHVS, FQNEAQ. CDR3 length: 18 residues. V lost 1 base and J lost 4; bases outside the gene matches: 13. The CDR3 protein is CASSLGPTIEGAKNIQYF. The CDR3 DNA sequence: TGTGCCAGCAGCTTAGGGCCCACAATTGAGGGGGCAAAAAACATTCAGTACTTC.

The V and J genes are TRBV7-2 and TRBJ1-1; D is perhaps TRBD1 (6 bases). Trimming removed 5 bases at V and 6 bases at J, with 19 bases between. This CDR3 region has 15 residues. CDR1 and CDR2 from the germline V gene are SGHTA and FQGNSA. The CDR3 nucleotides are TGTGCCAGCAGCCGGGGGGGGCCCCGGAGGGCTGAAGCTTTCTTT. This sequence encodes CASSRGGPRRAEAFF.

The rearrangement uses TRBV11-2 and TRBJ2-1, with D possibly TRBD1 on 5 matching bases. The CDR3 has 17 residues. The V end lost 1 base, the J end lost 6 bases, and 19 bases lay between the germline ends. Germline V gene lookup returns CDR1 SGHAT and CDR2 FQNNGV. Here the CDR3 DNA reads TGTGCCAGCAGCTTAGTGAGGAGAACAGGCCGCCTCAATGAGCAGTTCTTC. Translated, it gives CASSLVRRTGRLNEQFF.

The V gene is TRBV5-6, the J gene TRBJ2-7, with TRBD1 as a possible D gene (6 bases). The ends were cut back, 0 bases at V and 4 bases at J, with 20 bases in the middle. This CDR3 has 17 amino acids. Germline assignment: CDR1 SGHDT and CDR2 YYEEEE. CDR3 amino acids: CASSLAYRGRGGYEQYF. In DNA form, the CDR3 reads TGTGCCAGCAGCTTGGCCTATCGGGGCAGGGGCGGATACGAGCAGTACTTC.

This chain uses TRBV10-1 with TRBJ2-3; TRBD2 might be the D (5 bases). V was shortened by 4 bases and J by 3 bases, with 17 bases between the two germline ends. The CDR3 runs 16 residues. The germline gives CDR1 WNHNN, CDR2 SYGVQD (reference sequence). CDR3 in amino acids: CASSGYADLATDTQYF. The CDR3 region has the DNA TGCGCCAGCAGTGGTTACGCGGACTTAGCAACAGATACGCAGTATTTT.

This chain joins TRBV18 and TRBJ1-2; the match to TRBD1 covers 8 bases. Germline assignment: CDR1 KGHSH and CDR2 LQKENI. The V and J ends lost 3 bases and 8 bases, in that order; junction bases with no gene match: 5. CDR3 length equals 13 residues. The CDR3, as DNA: TGTGCCAGCTCACCGGACAGGGTGGGAGGCTACACCTTC. Protein product: CASSPDRVGGYTF.

This clone was detected once. The gene calls are TRBV4-1 and TRBJ2-2; 16 positions agree with TRBD2. The CDR3 totals 17 residues. In germline, CDR1 is MGHRA, CDR2 YSYEKL. V shed 3 bases, J shed 5 bases, and the junction held 3 bases outside the gene matches. CDR3 region: CASSQPGLAGGTGELFF. CDR3 DNA sequence: TGCGCCAGCAGCCAGCCGGGACTAGCGGGGGGGACCGGGGAGCTGTTTTTT.

The chain uses TRBV9 and TRBJ2-5; D is tentatively TRBD1 or TRBD2 (6 bases each). Germline values: CDR1 SGDLS, CDR2 YYNGEE. Trimming cost V 3 bases and J 5 bases, with 17 bases left between them. The CDR3 extends over 15 amino acids. Written as DNA, the CDR3 is TGTGCCAGCAGCGCACCCGTACTGGGGGGCGAGACCCAGTACTTC. As protein: CASSAPVLGGETQYF.

The chain uses TRBV25-1 and TRBJ1-2, with a weak D call TRBD1 (6 bases). The CDR3 is 12 amino acids. V was clipped by 9 bases and J by 2 bases, with 10 bases between them. From germline, CDR1 is MGHDK and CDR2 SYGVNS. The CDR3, as DNA: TGTGCCAGTAATACAGGGAACTATGGCTACACCTTC. It yields the protein CASNTGNYGYTF.

V and J are TRBV7-3 and TRBJ2-3; possible D gene TRBD2, 5 bases. Trimming took off 3 bases at V and 2 bases at J, with 6 bases between the two ends. CDR3 length: 13 amino acids. The germline V gene encodes CDR1 SGHTA and CDR2 FQGTGA. The CDR3 sequence: CASSFGITDTQYF. The CDR3 nucleotides read TGTGCCAGCAGCTTCGGGATCACAGATACGCAGTATTTT.

The chain has TRBV19 and TRBJ2-2; D gene unclear. This CDR3 is 11 amino acids long. CDR1 and CDR2 (germline): LNHDA, SQIVND (reference sequence). Trimming removed 9 bases at V and 10 bases at J, with 12 bases between. The CDR3 DNA reads TGTGCCAGCAGCAAAACAACGGAGCTGTTTTTT. Its protein is CASSKTTELFF. The variable domain in full, completed from reference TRBV19 and TRBJ2-2, reads DGGITQSPKYLFRKEGQNVTLSCEQNLNHDAMYWYRQDPGQGLRLIYYSQIVNDFQKGDIAEGYSVSREKKESFPLTVTSAQKNPTAFYLCASSKTTELFFGEGSRLTVL.

This chain joins TRBV19 and TRBJ2-3; 9 bases fit TRBD1. There are 15 residues in the CDR3. Germline CDR1 and CDR2: LNHDA and SQIVND (reference sequence). V lost 7 bases to trimming and J lost 0 bases; unmatched junction nucleotides: 5. CDR3 in amino acids: CASNTGGASTDTQYF. The CDR3 DNA reads TGTGCCAGTAATACAGGGGGCGCGAGCACAGATACGCAGTATTTT.